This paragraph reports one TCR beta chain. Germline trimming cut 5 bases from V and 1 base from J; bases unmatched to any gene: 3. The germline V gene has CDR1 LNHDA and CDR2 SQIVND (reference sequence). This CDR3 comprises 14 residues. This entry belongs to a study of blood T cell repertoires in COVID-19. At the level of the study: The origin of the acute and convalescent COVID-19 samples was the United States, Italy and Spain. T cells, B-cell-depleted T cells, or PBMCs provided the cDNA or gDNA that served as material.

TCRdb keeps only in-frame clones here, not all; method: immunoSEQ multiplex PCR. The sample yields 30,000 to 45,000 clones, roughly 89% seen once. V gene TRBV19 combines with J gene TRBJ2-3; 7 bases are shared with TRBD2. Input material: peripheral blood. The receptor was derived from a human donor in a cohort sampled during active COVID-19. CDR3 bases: TGTGCCAGTAGTGGGGGGGGTGGCACAGATACGCAGTATTTT. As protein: CASSGGGGTDTQYF.